This T cell receptor beta chain was identified in a study of T cell responses to AZD1222 COVID-19 vaccine. The study, taken as a whole, reports: The study found Spike-specific TCR breadth and depth rose after two AZD1222 doses.

Data came from immunoSEQ multiplex PCR; TCRdb stores just in-frame clones and leaves some out. Found here are 55,000 to 70,000 clones, about three quarters of them singletons; the top ten hold around 10%. On this clone: Its specificity is unknown.

Germline V lookup: CDR1 SGHNT, CDR2 YENEEA. V was pared by 5 bases and J by 6 bases, with 9 bases of the junction left unmatched. The CDR3 has 16 amino acids. This chain joins TRBV11-3 and TRBJ2-4, with TRBD2 matching 11 bases. This TCR was recovered from an adult in good health. The specimen comprised peripheral blood, sampled on day 0 of AZD1222 vaccination. CDR3 sequence reads: CASSPSGTSGGNIQYF. The DNA of the CDR3 is TGTGCCAGCAGCCCTTCCGGGACTAGCGGCGGAAACATTCAGTACTTC.